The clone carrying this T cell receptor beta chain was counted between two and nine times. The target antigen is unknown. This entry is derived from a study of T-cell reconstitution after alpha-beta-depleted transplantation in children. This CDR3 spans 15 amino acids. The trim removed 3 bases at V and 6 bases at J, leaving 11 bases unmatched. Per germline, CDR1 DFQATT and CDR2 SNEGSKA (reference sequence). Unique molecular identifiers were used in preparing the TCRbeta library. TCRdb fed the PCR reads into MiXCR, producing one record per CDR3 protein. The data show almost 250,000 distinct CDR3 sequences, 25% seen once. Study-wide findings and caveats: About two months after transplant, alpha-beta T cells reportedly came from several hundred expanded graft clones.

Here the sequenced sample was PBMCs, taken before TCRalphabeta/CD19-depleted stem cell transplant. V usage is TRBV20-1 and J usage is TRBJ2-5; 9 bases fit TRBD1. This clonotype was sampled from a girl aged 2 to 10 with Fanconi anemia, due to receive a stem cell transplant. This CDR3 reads CSARGPGQGVKTQYF. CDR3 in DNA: TGCAGTGCTAGGGGTCCGGGACAGGGCGTGAAGACCCAGTACTTC.